This T cell receptor beta chain derives from a study of shared clonotypes between healthy human individuals. Notes on the study in general: Clonotype sharing among the donors was expected to vary with sequencing depth. Despite large depth, sorted-subset datasets appeared incompletely sequenced.

CDR1 MGHDK and CDR2 SYGVNS come from the germline V gene. Trimming left V 3 bases short and J 0 bases short, with 12 bases between. This CDR3 is 15 amino acids long. CD8 cells regarded as naive lacked CD45RO, were positively chosen for CCR7, and omitted terminally differentiated effector memory CD45RA+ cells. Within Nashville, Tennessee resided all donors, each a Caucasian adult. Per the authors' pipeline: Filtering differed, since immunoSEQ gave only junction sequences and no quality scores. Assay: immunoSEQ multiplex PCR; the TCRdb copy retains only in-frame clones and omits some. The V and J calls and clone size come from that table; D and trimming were worked out from the DNA. In the table there are a few million clones, about 94% of which are singletons. As concerns this clone: The antigen remains undetermined.

The specimen was naive CD8+ T cells from PBMCs. This TCR was recovered from a man aged 18 to 30 in good health. Some clones in this sample may be carry-over from other donors' samples. The chain employs TRBV25-1 and TRBJ2-7; D may be TRBD2 (5 bases). CDR3 protein: CASSDRGHSSYEQYF. The DNA of the CDR3 is TGTGCCAGCAGTGACCGCGGGCATAGCTCCTACGAGCAGTACTTC.